This T cell receptor beta chain comes out of a study of control samples from healthy donors and cancer patients. The trim removed 1 base at V and 7 bases at J, leaving 9 bases unmatched. Germline values: CDR1 SGHTA, CDR2 FQGNSA. The CDR3 is made up of 15 amino acids. TCRdb keeps only in-frame clones here, not all; method: immunoSEQ multiplex PCR. Of approximately 66,000 clones in the sample, about 90% were seen once. Sequencing was carried out using PBMCs. This chain connects TRBV7-2 to TRBJ1-1, with TRBD1 matching 7 bases. This clonotype was obtained from a man aged 55 to 69 with colorectal cancer. The CDR3: CASSLVGTDVGEAFF. Written as DNA, the CDR3 is TGTGCCAGCAGCTTAGTGGGGACAGATGTCGGTGAAGCTTTCTTT.